Below, 26 T cell receptor beta chains from the same sample are listed, as sequenced in a study of cytomegalovirus exposure and HLA in healthy donors. PCR was performed using 60 Vbeta and 13 Jbeta primers. Profiled with immunoSEQ multiplex PCR; TCRdb holds only in-frame clones, not every one. The sample includes over 100,000 clones, about 9.2% of them seen just once. Sequencing was carried out using PBMCs. All receptors derive from a middle-aged woman in good health and CMV-seropositive.

The V call is TRBV5-1, the J call TRBJ2-1, with TRBD2 matching 12 bases. The ends lost 6 bases at V and 11 bases at J; junction bases unmatched: 9. Looked up from germline, CDR1 is SGHRS and CDR2 is YFSETQ. This CDR3 spans 14 amino acids. CDR3 nucleotides: TGCGCCAGCATAGGAACAACTAGCGGGGGGCAGCAGTTCTTC. Translation gives CASIGTTSGGQQFF.

The rearrangement links TRBV9 to TRBJ1-2; 8 nucleotides agree with TRBD1. In germline, CDR1 is SGDLS, CDR2 YYNGEE. Trimming removed 0 bases from V and 4 bases from J; junction bases left unmatched: 8. The CDR3 contains 16 residues. The CDR3 DNA reads as TGTGCCAGCAGCGTAGGCGGACAGGGACTTTCCTATGGCTACACCTTC. This sequence encodes CASSVGGQGLSYGYTF.

The table lists this clone with a few counts. J is TRBJ2-3 and V is TRBV7-9; 7 bases fit TRBD1. This CDR3 contains 16 residues. V gave up 1 base and J gave up 0 bases; unmatched junction bases: 4. Germline V lookup: CDR1 SEHNR, CDR2 FQNEAQ (reference sequence). CDR3 DNA: TGTGCCAGCAGCTTAGAGTCAGGGGGAAGCACAGATACGCAGTATTTT. This encodes CASSLESGGSTDTQYF.

This clone was seen a handful of times. This chain links TRBV7-2 with TRBJ1-2; D possibly corresponds to TRBD1 (5 bases). V lost 5 bases and J lost 3, with 25 bases in between. The CDR3 is made up of 18 amino acids. The V gene's germline CDR1 is SGHTA and CDR2 FQGNSA. Here the CDR3 reads CASSPSRGRLREDYGYTF. The CDR3 DNA reads as TGTGCCAGCAGCCCGTCGCGGGGCAGGTTGAGGGAGGACTATGGCTACACCTTC.

This clone showed up just a few times. The V gene is TRBV4-3, the J gene TRBJ1-1; no firm D call. This CDR3 has 14 amino acids. The germline V gene encodes CDR1 LGHNA and CDR2 YSLEER. V was cut by 1 base and J by 2 bases, with 8 bases left in between. CDR3 sequence: CASSQVAGNTEAFF. The CDR3 DNA reads TGCGCCAGCAGCCAAGTAGCCGGAAACACTGAAGCTTTCTTT.

This clone occurred a few times. The V and J genes are TRBV15 and TRBJ1-5, with D hard to call. Germline V gene lookup returns CDR1 LNHNV and CDR2 YYDKDF (reference sequence). The germline V and J ends were trimmed by 0 bases and 0 bases, with 6 bases remaining between them. This CDR3 spans 15 amino acids. Written as DNA, the CDR3 is TGTGCCACCAGCAGAGAGCAGTATAGCAATCAGCCCCAGCATTTT. This encodes CATSREQYSNQPQHF.

Here the CDR3 reads CASSLLGGVADTQYF. Written as DNA, the CDR3 is TGTGCCAGCAGTTTATTGGGGGGGGTAGCAGATACGCAGTATTTT. The J gene is TRBJ2-3, the V gene TRBV27; 7 bases align to TRBD2. Germline V CDR1 and CDR2: MNHEY, SMNVEV (reference sequence). With 1 base clipped from V and 4 bases from J, the junction kept 5 bases outside the gene matches. There are 15 residues in the CDR3.

This clone appeared a few times. The chain uses TRBV4-2 and TRBJ2-3; 10 bases fit TRBD2. Per the germline V gene, CDR1 is LGHNA and CDR2 is YNFKEQ. The CDR3 is 16 amino acids. Trimming cost V 1 base and J 1 base; bases outside gene matches: 2. For the CDR3, the DNA is TGTGCCAGCAGCCAAGCTCTAGCGGGGGGCACAGATACGCAGTATTTT. It encodes CASSQALAGGTDTQYF.

A few counts support this clone. CDR3 in amino acids: CASSPAKGGSSYNEQFF. The CDR3 DNA sequence: TGTGCCAGCAGCCCTGCTAAGGGGGGGAGCTCCTACAATGAGCAGTTCTTC. The genes are TRBV11-1 and TRBJ2-1; the D gene is possibly TRBD2 (7 bases). V shed 5 bases and J shed 0 bases, with 17 bases lying between them. CDR3 length: 17 residues. CDR1 is SGHAT and CDR2 is FQDESV in the germline V gene (reference sequence).

J is TRBJ1-2 and V is TRBV2; 7 bases fit TRBD1. The ends lost 8 bases at V and 1 base at J; junction bases unmatched: 10. The CDR3 sequence is 15 residues long. Germline CDR1 SNHLY, CDR2 FYNNEI. The CDR3 region is CASSIRDSGNYGYTF. CDR3 in DNA: TGTGCCAGCTCTATCCGGGACAGCGGTAACTATGGCTACACCTTC.

This clone was counted between two and nine times. The chain combines TRBV2 with TRBJ2-7; D is possibly TRBD2 (5 bases). The V gene lost 7 bases and the J gene lost 12 bases, with 16 bases spanning the gap. Germline CDR1 reads SNHLY; CDR2 reads FYNNEI. This CDR3 is 11 amino acids long. As DNA, the CDR3 is TGTGCCAGCAACCCAACTAGTTTCCCGTACTTC. It encodes CASNPTSFPYF.

The rearrangement links TRBV6-5 to TRBJ2-7; a weak D match, TRBD1 (5 bases). Germline CDR1 and CDR2: MNHEY and SVGAGI. V lost 8 bases, J lost 5 bases, and 13 bases lay in between. This CDR3 contains 12 residues. The CDR3 coding sequence is TGTGCCAGCGGGCTAGGGGTCCACGAGCAGTACTTC. It translates to CASGLGVHEQYF.

The CDR3 protein is CASSISTLGSPLHF. Written as DNA, the CDR3 is TGTGCCAGCAGTATCTCGACACTCGGTTCACCCCTCCACTTT. The chain carries TRBV6-1 and TRBJ1-6; no clear D. V lost 5 bases and J 9 bases, leaving 14 bases between the germline ends. Per germline, CDR1 MNHNS and CDR2 SASEGT. The CDR3 has 14 residues.

In this sample, this clone turned up a few times. The rearrangement links TRBV7-6 to TRBJ2-3, with 12 bases that match TRBD1. Looked up from germline, CDR1 is SGHVS and CDR2 is FNYEAQ. The CDR3 sequence is 19 residues long. V shed 6 bases and J 3 bases; nucleotides not matched to a gene: 16. CDR3 DNA sequence: TGTGCCAGCAGTCGGGGAGGGACAGGGGGCGCCGGGAGGACAGATACGCAGTATTTT. Translation: CASSRGGTGGAGRTDTQYF.

The table lists this clone with a few counts. This chain joins TRBV10-1 and TRBJ2-2; D call uncertain. The CDR3 sequence is 14 residues long. The V end was cut by 8 bases, the J end by 0 bases, with 10 bases between. Germline assignment: CDR1 WNHNN and CDR2 SYGVQD (reference sequence). This CDR3 is CASRKRPNTGELFF. CDR3 nucleotide sequence: TGCGCCAGCCGAAAGAGGCCGAACACCGGGGAGCTGTTTTTT.

In this sample, this clone turned up a few times. The chain has TRBV11-3 and TRBJ2-3; possibly TRBD2 for D (5 bases). The CDR3 covers 17 residues. Germline assignment: CDR1 SGHNT and CDR2 YENEEA. V lost 3 bases and J 2 bases, leaving 18 bases between the germline ends. DNA for the CDR3: TGTGCCAGCAGCTTCGGTCTGGGAGCAGGAGTCACAGATACGCAGTATTTT. Protein product: CASSFGLGAGVTDTQYF.

The gene calls are TRBV27 and TRBJ1-2; 9 nucleotides line up with TRBD1. The length of the CDR3 is 14 residues. In germline, CDR1 is MNHEY, CDR2 SMNVEV (reference sequence). J gave up 2 bases and V 5 bases, and 3 bases lay outside the gene matches. CDR3 sequence: CASSPTGGNYGYTF. DNA of the CDR3: TGTGCCAGCAGTCCGACAGGGGGGAACTATGGCTACACCTTC.

This clone was counted a few times. The chain joins TRBV29-1 to TRBJ2-3, with D possibly being TRBD2 (5 bases). CDR3 length: 15 residues. The ends were cut back, 6 bases at V and 2 bases at J, with 18 bases in the middle. In germline, CDR1 is SQVTM, CDR2 ANQGSEA. CDR3 DNA: TGCAGCGTATTCCGGGATCCAACTTTCACAGATACGCAGTATTTT. This encodes CSVFRDPTFTDTQYF.

V and J are TRBV6-1 and TRBJ1-2; maybe TRBD1 (5 bases). The CDR3 has 15 residues. Trimming shortened V by 1 base and J by 1 base, and 10 bases separated the two germline ends. Germline V lookup: CDR1 MNHNS, CDR2 SASEGT. Written as DNA, the CDR3 is TGTGCCAGCAGTGAAGGGGGCTTCCTTAACTATGGCTACACCTTC. Protein sequence: CASSEGGFLNYGYTF.

Here the CDR3 DNA reads TGTGCCAGTAGTATAGGCGGGGGGCCCTACTACTATAATTCACCCCTCCACTTT. This gives the protein CASSIGGGPYYYNSPLHF. V and J are TRBV19 and TRBJ1-6; tentative D call: TRBD1 (6 bases). Trimming shortened V by 1 base and J by 3 bases, and 16 bases separated the two germline ends. CDR1 is LNHDA, CDR2 SQIVND, per germline (reference sequence). The CDR3 covers 18 residues.

CDR3 bases: TGTGCCAGCAGTATTACAGGGGGCGACTATGGCTACACCTTC. Translated, it gives CASSITGGDYGYTF. The V and J genes are TRBV6-1 and TRBJ1-2, with 9 bases aligning to TRBD1. Germline-derived CDR1 and CDR2 are MNHNS and SASEGT. The CDR3 consists of 14 residues. The J segment lost 3 bases and the V segment lost 5 bases, leaving 4 bases of the junction unmatched.

This clone was seen only a few times. The genes are TRBV5-4 and TRBJ1-2; D ambiguous. The CDR3 spans 12 residues. V lost 7 bases and J 8 bases, leaving 15 bases between the germline ends. The V gene's germline CDR1 is SGHNT and CDR2 YYREEE (reference sequence). CDR3 DNA: TGTGCCAGCTCTTACTCATGGGAGGGCTACACCTTC. Translating gives CASSYSWEGYTF.

This clone was picked up a small number of times. V usage is TRBV19 and J usage is TRBJ2-1; 16 bases line up with TRBD2. The V segment lost 5 bases and the J segment 10 bases; nucleotides outside the gene matches: 14. This CDR3 comprises 18 residues. Looked up from germline, CDR1 is LNHDA and CDR2 is SQIVND (reference sequence). CDR3 sequence reads: CASSLGLAGGLGAVEQFF. CDR3 DNA: TGTGCCAGTAGTCTGGGACTAGCGGGGGGGCTGGGAGCAGTCGAGCAGTTCTTC.

This chain links TRBV9 with TRBJ2-3; perhaps TRBD2 as D (7 bases). CDR1 and CDR2 from the germline V gene are SGDLS and YYNGEE. The V end was cut by 6 bases, the J end by 1 base, with 12 bases between. The CDR3 spans 14 residues. Written as DNA, the CDR3 is TGTGCCAGCAAGGGGGGGGTGGGCACAGATACGCAGTATTTT. Its protein product is CASKGGVGTDTQYF.

Of note for this clone: Distinct nucleotide sequences in the sample also encode this CDR3. CDR3 in amino acids: CSVGDTYEQYF. CDR3 sequence (DNA): TGCAGCGTTGGGGACACCTACGAGCAGTACTTC. The chain employs TRBV29-1 and TRBJ2-7, with D perhaps TRBD1 (6 bases). V lost 4 bases and J lost 2, with 6 bases in between. CDR1 SQVTM and CDR2 ANQGSEA come from the germline V gene. This CDR3 region has 11 residues.

In this sample, this clone turned up a few times. The J gene is TRBJ1-2, the V gene TRBV5-6; 10 nucleotides match TRBD1. The CDR3 has 15 residues. V gave up 8 bases and J gave up 3 bases; unmatched junction bases: 10. The V gene's germline CDR1 is SGHDT and CDR2 YYEEEE. CDR3 sequence: CASEPGTGEDYGYTF. CDR3 coding DNA: TGTGCCAGTGAACCCGGGACAGGGGAGGACTATGGCTACACCTTC.